Each of the 8 T cell receptor beta chains below was sequenced from the same sample in a study of cytomegalovirus exposure and HLA in healthy donors (dated by TCRdb to 2017 to 2019). The method was the immunoSEQ multiplex PCR assay. TCRdb obtained this table from immuneACCESS and retained in-frame rearrangements with V and J assigned. These tables miss some clones; where compared with another copy, unresolved V genes account for less than half of the shortfall, and the remainder is unexplained. The sample records more than 120,000 clones, roughly 87% of which are singletons. 4.5% to 5.5% of the sample rests with the top ten. Source material: PBMCs. These receptors originate from a man younger than 30 in good health and CMV-seropositive.

The J gene is TRBJ2-1, the V gene TRBV30; TRBD2 matches 8 bases. V shed 1 base, J shed 4 bases, and the junction held 12 bases outside the gene matches. The CDR3 runs to 17 residues. In germline, CDR1 is GTSNPN, CDR2 SVGIG (reference sequence). CDR3 region: CAWSGLLAGGYYNEQFF. In nucleotides, the CDR3 is TGTGCCTGGAGTGGCCTTTTGGCGGGGGGATATTACAATGAGCAGTTCTTC.

The rearrangement uses TRBV28 and TRBJ1-4; TRBD1 matches 8 bases. V was pared by 7 bases and J by 6 bases, with 4 bases of the junction left unmatched. Germline V gene lookup returns CDR1 MDHEN and CDR2 SYDVKM. The CDR3 length is 13 residues. The CDR3, as DNA: TGTGCCAGCACCAGGGGGCGGGATGAAAAACTGTTTTTT. Its translation is CASTRGRDEKLFF.

This chain connects TRBV28 to TRBJ2-7; a possible D gene is TRBD1 (5 bases). Germline V CDR1 and CDR2: MDHEN, SYDVKM. V was trimmed by 5 bases and J by 3 bases, leaving 14 bases between them. The CDR3 consists of 14 residues. CDR3 bases: TGTGCCAGCAGTCCGTTGACAGAACTCTACGAGCAGTACTTC. It specifies CASSPLTELYEQYF.

V is TRBV5-1 and J is TRBJ2-3; D is possibly TRBD1 (5 bases). Germline-derived CDR1 and CDR2 are SGHRS and YFSETQ. The CDR3 has 15 amino acids. Trimming removed 0 bases at V and 1 base at J, with 9 bases between. CDR3 nucleotides: TGCGCCAGCAGCTTGGATTCAGGGCGCACAGATACGCAGTATTTT. Translated, it gives CASSLDSGRTDTQYF.

This chain connects TRBV20-1 to TRBJ2-1, with D tentatively TRBD2 (6 bases). Germline CDR1 and CDR2: DFQATT and SNEGSKA (reference sequence). V gave up 4 bases and J gave up 6 bases, with 7 bases separating them. The CDR3 sequence is 11 residues long. The CDR3 nucleotides are TGCAGTGCTACCGGGGGCAATGAGCAGTTCTTC. The encoded protein is CSATGGNEQFF.

The chain carries TRBV5-1 and TRBJ2-1; 9 nucleotides align to TRBD2. Germline V gene sequence: CDR1 SGHRS, CDR2 YFSETQ. The V segment lost 1 base and the J segment 5 bases; nucleotides outside the gene matches: 16. The CDR3 spans 19 residues. The CDR3 loop reads CASSLNSGAGGPQDNEQFF. For the CDR3, the DNA is TGCGCCAGCAGCTTGAATAGTGGTGCGGGAGGGCCCCAAGACAATGAGCAGTTCTTC.

The chain links TRBV7-3 to TRBJ1-1; 9 bases are shared with TRBD1. The J segment lost 3 bases and the V segment lost 5 bases, leaving 4 bases of the junction unmatched. From germline, CDR1 is SGHTA and CDR2 FQGTGA. The CDR3 totals 14 residues. CDR3 protein: CASSQTGGDTEAFF. CDR3 in DNA: TGTGCCAGCAGCCAGACAGGGGGAGACACTGAAGCTTTCTTT.

This chain connects TRBV7-8 to TRBJ1-1; perhaps TRBD1 as D (6 bases). The CDR3 spans 14 residues. V was clipped by 5 bases and J by 5 bases, with 15 bases between them. Germline assignment: CDR1 SGHVS and CDR2 FQNEAQ. The CDR3 protein is CASSPTGPGTEAFF. As DNA, the CDR3 is TGTGCCAGCAGCCCGACAGGTCCAGGGACTGAAGCTTTCTTT.